A single sample gave rise to the 6 T cell receptor beta chains below, sequenced in a study of blood T cell repertoires in COVID-19. Sequenced by immunoSEQ multiplex PCR; TCRdb stores in-frame clones only, minus some. The sample includes 150,000 to 200,000 clones, approximately 90% of them seen just once. Material: peripheral blood. These receptors originate from a man aged 45-65 years with acute or convalescent COVID-19.

The rearrangement uses TRBV28 and TRBJ1-4; D may be TRBD1 (6 bases). V shed 4 bases and J shed 8 bases, with 14 bases lying between them. The CDR3 loop spans 14 amino acids. Germline CDR1 is MDHEN and CDR2 is SYDVKM. The CDR3 DNA reads as TGTGCCAGCAGTTCGCAACAGGGTTACGAAAAACTGTTTTTT. As protein: CASSSQQGYEKLFF.

This clone was seen a few times. This rearrangement joins TRBV19 to TRBJ2-7; 11 positions agree with TRBD2. V shed 5 bases, J shed 3 bases, and the junction held 3 bases outside the gene matches. Germline-derived CDR1 and CDR2 are LNHDA and SQIVND (reference sequence). The CDR3 covers 14 residues. This chain's CDR3 is CASSSTSGSYEQYF. In nucleotides, the CDR3 is TGTGCCAGTAGTTCTACTAGCGGGAGCTACGAGCAGTACTTC. Full variable domain (missing parts from reference TRBV19 and TRBJ2-7): DGGITQSPKYLFRKEGQNVTLSCEQNLNHDAMYWYRQDPGQGLRLIYYSQIVNDFQKGDIAEGYSVSREKKESFPLTVTSAQKNPTAFYLCASSSTSGSYEQYFGPGTRLTVT.

The V call is TRBV7-9, the J call TRBJ1-6, with 7 bases that match TRBD1. J lost 7 bases, V lost 5 bases, and 11 bases had no gene match. CDR3 length: 16 amino acids. Germline loops: CDR1 SEHNR, CDR2 FQNEAQ (reference sequence). CDR3 amino acids: CASSRSVTGRNSPLHF. In DNA, the CDR3 is TGTGCCAGCAGCCGATCGGTGACAGGGAGGAATTCACCCCTCCACTTT.

The genes are TRBV2 and TRBJ1-2, with D possibly being TRBD1 (5 bases). The germline V gene has CDR1 SNHLY and CDR2 FYNNEI. This CDR3 region has 16 residues. With 10 bases removed from V and 8 bases from J, the gap between germline ends came to 29 bases. As DNA, the CDR3 is TGTGCCATACCTGTGGTCGGGGGATTAAGAGGAATCGGCTACACCTTC. It specifies CAIPVVGGLRGIGYTF.

CDR3: CASSKTITYEQYF. CDR3 nucleotides: TGTGCCAGCAGCAAAACTATTACCTACGAGCAGTACTTC. The V gene is TRBV12-3 or TRBV12-4, the J gene TRBJ2-7; D remains ambiguous. Trimming pared 6 bases from V and 2 bases from J, leaving 11 bases between. This CDR3 region has 13 residues.

The chain links TRBV10-3 to TRBJ1-2; D may be TRBD1 (6 bases). The ends were cut back, 4 bases at V and 8 bases at J, with 14 bases in the middle. The length of the CDR3 is 13 residues. Germline values: CDR1 ENHRY, CDR2 SYGVKD. The CDR3 region is CAISGDRWYGYTF. CDR3 bases: TGTGCCATCAGTGGCGACAGGTGGTACGGCTACACCTTC.